This T cell receptor (beta chain) is drawn from a study of T cells in Graves' hyperthyroidism and ophthalmopathy. Template material for amplifying TCR beta CDR3 regions consisted of RNA transcripts. The HTBI set primed first-round TCR CDR3 RT-PCR. Via MiXCR, TCRdb re-called the multiplex PCR reads, giving one row per CDR3 protein. The sample has some 210,000 distinct CDR3 sequences, 17% seen once. From germline, CDR1 is SNHLY and CDR2 FYNNEI. The CDR3 runs to 11 residues. V was pared by 5 bases and J by 10 bases, with 11 bases between. If no ophthalmopathy progression occurred within 18 months, Graves' hyperthyroidism was stable. Subjects aged 18 to 65 presented with newly diagnosed hyperthyroidism of less than 2 months' duration. Exclusion of a patient resulted from uncontrolled infection, other autoimmune disease, pregnancy or lactation. As concerns this clonotype: A read error is possible here, since a much larger clone lies one base away.

This clonotype was sampled from a middle-aged man with Graves' hyperthyroidism. Specimen: blood. The chain couples TRBV2 to TRBJ1-1; D might be TRBD1 (6 bases). The CDR3 spells CASSQGMRAFF. The CDR3 bases are TGTGCCAGCAGTCAGGGGATGAGAGCTTTCTTT.